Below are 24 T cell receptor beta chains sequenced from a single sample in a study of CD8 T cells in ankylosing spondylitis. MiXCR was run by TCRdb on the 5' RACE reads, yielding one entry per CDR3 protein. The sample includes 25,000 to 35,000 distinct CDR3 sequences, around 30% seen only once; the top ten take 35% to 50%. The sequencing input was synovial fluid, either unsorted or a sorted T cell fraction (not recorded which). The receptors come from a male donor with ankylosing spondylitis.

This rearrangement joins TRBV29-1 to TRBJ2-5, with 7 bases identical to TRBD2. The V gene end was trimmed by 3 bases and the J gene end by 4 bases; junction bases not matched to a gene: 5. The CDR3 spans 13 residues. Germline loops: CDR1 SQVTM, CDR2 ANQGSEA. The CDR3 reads CSVEAGAGETQYF. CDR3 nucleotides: TGCAGCGTTGAGGCGGGAGCGGGAGAGACCCAGTACTTC.

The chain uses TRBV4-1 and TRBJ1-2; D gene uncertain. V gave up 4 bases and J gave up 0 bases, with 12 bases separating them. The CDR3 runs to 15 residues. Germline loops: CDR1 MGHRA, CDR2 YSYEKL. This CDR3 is CASSPTTASNYGYTF. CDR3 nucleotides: TGCGCCAGCAGCCCCACCACAGCGTCTAACTATGGCTACACCTTC.

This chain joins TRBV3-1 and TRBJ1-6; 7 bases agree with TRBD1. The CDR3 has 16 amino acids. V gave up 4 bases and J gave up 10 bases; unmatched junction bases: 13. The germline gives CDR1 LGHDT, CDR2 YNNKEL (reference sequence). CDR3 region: CASSLSEGGLGSPLHF. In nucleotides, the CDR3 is TGTGCCAGCAGCCTCTCGGAAGGGGGCCTCGGCTCACCCCTCCACTTT.

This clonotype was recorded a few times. The CDR3 coding sequence is TGCAGCGCCCTGGGGGGTGGGGTAACTGAAGCTTTCTTT. Translation gives CSALGGGVTEAFF. The chain links TRBV29-1 to TRBJ1-1; tentative D call: TRBD1 (5 bases). Germline V lookup: CDR1 SQVTM, CDR2 ANQGSEA. V was trimmed by 7 bases and J by 5 bases, leaving 17 bases between them. This CDR3 has 13 amino acids.

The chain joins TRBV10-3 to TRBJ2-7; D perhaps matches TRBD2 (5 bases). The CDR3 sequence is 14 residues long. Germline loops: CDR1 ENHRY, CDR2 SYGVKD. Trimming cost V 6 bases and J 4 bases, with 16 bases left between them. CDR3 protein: CAISKLPGFYEQYF. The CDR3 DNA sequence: TGTGCCATCAGCAAACTTCCGGGGTTTTACGAGCAGTACTTC.

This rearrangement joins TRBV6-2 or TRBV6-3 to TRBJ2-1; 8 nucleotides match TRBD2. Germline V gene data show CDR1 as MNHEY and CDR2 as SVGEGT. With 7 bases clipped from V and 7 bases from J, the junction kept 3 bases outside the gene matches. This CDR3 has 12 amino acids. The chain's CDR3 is CASMGLGNEQFF. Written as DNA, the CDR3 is TGTGCCAGCATGGGACTAGGAAATGAGCAGTTCTTC.

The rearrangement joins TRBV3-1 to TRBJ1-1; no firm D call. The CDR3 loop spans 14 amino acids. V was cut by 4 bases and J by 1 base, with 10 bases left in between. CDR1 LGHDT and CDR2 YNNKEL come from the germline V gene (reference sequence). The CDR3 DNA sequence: TGTGCCAGCAGCCCCCCGTGGGCGAACACTGAAGCTTTCTTT. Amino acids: CASSPPWANTEAFF.

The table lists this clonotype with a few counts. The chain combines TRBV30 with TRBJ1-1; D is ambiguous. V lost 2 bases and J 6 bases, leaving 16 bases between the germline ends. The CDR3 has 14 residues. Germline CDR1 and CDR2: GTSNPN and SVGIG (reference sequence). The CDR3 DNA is TGTGCCTGGAGTCGACTCGGGCATGTTCCTGAAGCTTTCTTT. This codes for CAWSRLGHVPEAFF.

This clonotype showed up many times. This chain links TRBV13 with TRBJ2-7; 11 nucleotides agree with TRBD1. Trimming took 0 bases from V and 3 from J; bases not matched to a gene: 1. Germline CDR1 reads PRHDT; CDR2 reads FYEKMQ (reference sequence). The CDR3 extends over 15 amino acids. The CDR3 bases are TGTGCCAGCAGCTTAGGGGGACAGGGGGACTACGAGCAGTACTTC. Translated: CASSLGGQGDYEQYF. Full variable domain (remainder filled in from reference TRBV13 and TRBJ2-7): AAGVIQSPRHLIKEKRETATLKCYPIPRHDTVYWYQQGPGQDPQFLISFYEKMQSDKGSIPDRFSAQQFSDYHSELNMSSLELGDSALYFCASSLGGQGDYEQYFGPGTRLTVT.

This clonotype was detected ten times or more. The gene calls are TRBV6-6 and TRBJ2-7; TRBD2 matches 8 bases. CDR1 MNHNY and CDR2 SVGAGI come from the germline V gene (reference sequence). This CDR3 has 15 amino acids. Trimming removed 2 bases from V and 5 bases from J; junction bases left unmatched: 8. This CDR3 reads CASSYVPAGDHEQYF. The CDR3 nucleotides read TGTGCCAGCAGTTACGTCCCAGCGGGAGATCACGAGCAGTACTTC.

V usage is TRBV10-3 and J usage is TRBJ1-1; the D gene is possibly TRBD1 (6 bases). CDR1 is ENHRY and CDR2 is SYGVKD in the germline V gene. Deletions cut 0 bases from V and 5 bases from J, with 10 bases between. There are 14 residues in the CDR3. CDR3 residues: CAISESGGQTEAFF. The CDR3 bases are TGTGCCATCAGTGAGTCGGGGGGGCAAACTGAAGCTTTCTTT.

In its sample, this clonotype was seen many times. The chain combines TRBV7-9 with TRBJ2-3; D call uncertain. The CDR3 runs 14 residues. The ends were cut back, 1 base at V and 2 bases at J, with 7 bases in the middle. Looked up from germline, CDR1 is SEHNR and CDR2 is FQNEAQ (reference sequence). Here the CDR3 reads CASSLVISTDTQYF. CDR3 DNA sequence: TGTGCCAGCAGCTTAGTGATTTCCACAGATACGCAGTATTTT. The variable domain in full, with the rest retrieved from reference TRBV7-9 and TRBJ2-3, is DTGVSQNPRHKITKRGQNVTFRCDPISEHNRLYWYRQTLGQGPEFLTYFQNEAQLEKSRLLSDRFSAERPKGSFSTLEIQRTEQGDSAMYLCASSLVISTDTQYFGPGTRLTVL.

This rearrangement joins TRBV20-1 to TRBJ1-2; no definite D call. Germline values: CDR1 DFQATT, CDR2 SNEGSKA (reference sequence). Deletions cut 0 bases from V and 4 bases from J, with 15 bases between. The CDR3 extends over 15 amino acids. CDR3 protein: CSARDRGRWSYGYTF. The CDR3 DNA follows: TGCAGTGCTAGAGATAGAGGCCGGTGGAGCTATGGCTACACCTTC.

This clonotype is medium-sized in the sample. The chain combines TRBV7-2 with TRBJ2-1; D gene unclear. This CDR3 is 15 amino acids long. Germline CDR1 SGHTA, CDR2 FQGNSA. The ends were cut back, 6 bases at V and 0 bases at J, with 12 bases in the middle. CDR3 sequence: CASSLGISSYNEQFF. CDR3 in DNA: TGTGCCAGCAGTCTGGGGATCAGCTCCTACAATGAGCAGTTCTTC.

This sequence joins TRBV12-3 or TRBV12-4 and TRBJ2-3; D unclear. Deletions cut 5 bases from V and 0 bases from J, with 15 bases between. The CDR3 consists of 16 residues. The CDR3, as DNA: TGTGCCAGCAGTCCCCCGCGCAGCGAAAGCACAGATACGCAGTATTTT. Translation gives CASSPPRSESTDTQYF.

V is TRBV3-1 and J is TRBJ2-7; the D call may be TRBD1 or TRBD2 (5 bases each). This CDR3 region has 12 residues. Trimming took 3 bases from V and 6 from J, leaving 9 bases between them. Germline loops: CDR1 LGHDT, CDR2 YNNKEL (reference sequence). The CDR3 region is CASSHGAGEQYF. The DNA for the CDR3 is TGTGCCAGCAGCCACGGGGCCGGCGAGCAGTACTTC.

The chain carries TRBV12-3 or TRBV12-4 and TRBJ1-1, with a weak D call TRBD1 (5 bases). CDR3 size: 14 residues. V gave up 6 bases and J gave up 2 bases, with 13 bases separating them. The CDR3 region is CASSPAGLNTEAFF. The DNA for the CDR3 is TGTGCCAGCAGCCCCGCGGGGCTCAACACTGAAGCTTTCTTT.

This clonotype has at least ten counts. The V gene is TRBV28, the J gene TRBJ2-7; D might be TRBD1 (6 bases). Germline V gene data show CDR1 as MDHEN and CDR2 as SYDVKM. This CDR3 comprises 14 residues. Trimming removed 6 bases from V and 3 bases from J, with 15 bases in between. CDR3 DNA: TGTGCCAGCAGGGACGGGACAACCAACTACGAGCAGTACGTC. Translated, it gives CASRDGTTNYEQYV.

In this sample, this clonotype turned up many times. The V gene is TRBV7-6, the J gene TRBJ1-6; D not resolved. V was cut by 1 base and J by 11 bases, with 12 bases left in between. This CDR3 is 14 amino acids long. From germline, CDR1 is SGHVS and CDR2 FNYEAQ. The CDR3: CASSLGGRTAPLHF. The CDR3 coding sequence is TGTGCCAGCAGCTTAGGTGGCCGCACCGCACCCCTCCACTTT.

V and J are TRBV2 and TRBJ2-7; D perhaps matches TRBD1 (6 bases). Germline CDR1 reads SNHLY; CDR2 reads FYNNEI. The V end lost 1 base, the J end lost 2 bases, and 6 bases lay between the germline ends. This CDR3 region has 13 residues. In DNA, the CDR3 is TGTGCCAGCAGTGAAGGGACAGCCTACGAGCAGTACTTC. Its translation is CASSEGTAYEQYF.

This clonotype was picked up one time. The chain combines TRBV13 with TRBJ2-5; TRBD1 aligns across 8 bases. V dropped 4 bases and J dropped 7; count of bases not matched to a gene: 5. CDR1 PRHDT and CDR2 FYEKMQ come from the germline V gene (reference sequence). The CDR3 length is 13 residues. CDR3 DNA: TGTGCCAGCAGCTCACAGGGGGAAGGGACCCAGTACTTC. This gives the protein CASSSQGEGTQYF.

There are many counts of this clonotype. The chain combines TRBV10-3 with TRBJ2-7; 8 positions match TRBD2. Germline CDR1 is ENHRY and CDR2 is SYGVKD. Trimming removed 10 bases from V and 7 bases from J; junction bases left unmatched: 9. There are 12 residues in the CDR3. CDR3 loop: CATEAGEGEQYV. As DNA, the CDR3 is TGTGCCACCGAAGCGGGAGAGGGTGAGCAGTACGTC.

The CDR3 DNA follows: TGTGCCAGCAGTGAAGGCGGGGGGACCTGGGATGAGCAGTTCTTC. This gives the protein CASSEGGGTWDEQFF. This rearrangement joins TRBV6-1 to TRBJ2-1; 8 bases are shared with TRBD2. The CDR3 extends over 15 amino acids. Per the germline V gene, CDR1 is MNHNS and CDR2 is SASEGT. Losses at the gene ends were 1 base for V and 8 bases for J; bases not matched to a gene: 7.

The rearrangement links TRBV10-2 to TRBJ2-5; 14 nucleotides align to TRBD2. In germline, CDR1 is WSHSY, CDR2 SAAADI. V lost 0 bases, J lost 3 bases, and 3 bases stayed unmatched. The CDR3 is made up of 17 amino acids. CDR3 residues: CASSESRLAGGKETQYF. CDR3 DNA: TGCGCCAGCAGTGAGTCACGACTAGCGGGAGGGAAAGAGACCCAGTACTTC.